This TCR beta chain was obtained from a study of shared clonotypes between healthy human individuals. Assay used: immunoSEQ multiplex PCR; TCRdb lists only in-frame clones, some missing. The sample carries approximately 330,000 clones, 70% to 75% recorded once. The source material was memory CD4+ T cells sorted from blood. Subset given: CD45RA-negative fraction. This receptor was taken from a man aged 25 to 40 in good health.

CDR3 amino acids: CASQPSGEGTEAFF. CDR3 nucleotide sequence: TGTGCCAGCCAACCCTCAGGAGAGGGGACTGAAGCTTTCTTT. The chain carries TRBV28 and TRBJ1-1, with D possibly matching TRBD1 (5 bases). V was trimmed by 8 bases and J by 5 bases, leaving 18 bases between them. This CDR3 is 14 amino acids long. The germline V gene encodes CDR1 MDHEN and CDR2 SYDVKM. Variable domain in full (rest from reference TRBV28 and TRBJ1-1): DVKVTQSSRYLVKRTGEKVFLECVQDMDHENMFWYRQDPGLGLRLIYFSYDVKMKEKGDIPEGYSVSREKKERFSLILESASTNQTSMYLCASQPSGEGTEAFFGQGTRLTVV.